The 21 T cell receptor beta chains given below trace back to one sample, sequenced in a study of cytomegalovirus exposure and HLA in healthy donors. The PCR ran on 60 Vbeta and 13 Jbeta primers. TCRdb's table, derived via immunoSEQ multiplex PCR, lists solely in-frame clones and lacks some. Of about 90,000 clones in the sample, roughly 84% were seen once. Sequencing was performed on PBMCs. These TCRs come from a man under 40 in good health and CMV-seronegative.

In its sample, this clone was seen a few times. The gene calls are TRBV25-1 and TRBJ2-7; maybe TRBD2 (6 bases). CDR3 length equals 12 residues. Germline V gene lookup returns CDR1 MGHDK and CDR2 SYGVNS. V lost 8 bases and J 2 bases, leaving 10 bases between the germline ends. The CDR3 is CASLGTPYEQYF. The CDR3 nucleotides are TGTGCCAGCCTCGGGACTCCCTACGAGCAGTACTTC.

DNA for the CDR3: TGCGCCAGCAGCTTGGGGGGACTCTCCTACGAGCAGTACTTC. This translates into CASSLGGLSYEQYF. The rearrangement uses TRBV5-1 and TRBJ2-7; D is possibly TRBD2 (6 bases). Germline V gene lookup returns CDR1 SGHRS and CDR2 YFSETQ. The CDR3 sequence is 14 residues long. V was trimmed by 0 bases and J by 0 bases, leaving 7 bases between them.

The chain uses TRBV7-6 and TRBJ2-7; D may be TRBD1 (6 bases). The germline CDR1 and CDR2 sequences are SGHVS and FNYEAQ. Trimming removed 5 bases at V and 5 bases at J, with 22 bases between. The CDR3 runs to 16 residues. CDR3 amino acids: CASSTRSTGLMDEQYF. The CDR3 DNA reads TGTGCCAGCAGCACACGGAGCACAGGGTTAATGGACGAGCAGTACTTC.

The chain combines TRBV10-2 with TRBJ2-5, with D perhaps matching TRBD1 (5 bases). Germline V gene data show CDR1 as WSHSY and CDR2 as SAAADI. The CDR3 runs to 14 residues. Trimming removed 3 bases at V and 5 bases at J, with 13 bases between. The CDR3 here is CASSDPTVAETQYF. In nucleotides, the CDR3 is TGCGCCAGCAGTGACCCGACAGTGGCGGAGACCCAGTACTTC.

This chain connects TRBV7-9 to TRBJ1-1; D gene unclear. This CDR3 has 16 residues. Deletions cut 5 bases from V and 0 bases from J, with 16 bases between. The germline CDR1 and CDR2 sequences are SEHNR and FQNEAQ (reference sequence). The chain's CDR3 is CASSRSLTGMNTEAFF. The CDR3 nucleotides read TGTGCCAGCAGCCGCTCCCTGACTGGCATGAACACTGAAGCTTTCTTT. Combining the CDR3 with reference TRBV7-9 and TRBJ1-1 gives the whole variable domain DTGVSQNPRHKITKRGQNVTFRCDPISEHNRLYWYRQTLGQGPEFLTYFQNEAQLEKSRLLSDRFSAERPKGSFSTLEIQRTEQGDSAMYLCASSRSLTGMNTEAFFGQGTRLTVV.

The rearrangement uses TRBV5-5 and TRBJ1-5, with 7 bases matching TRBD1. This CDR3 has 15 residues. The trim removed 0 bases at V and 3 bases at J, leaving 3 bases unmatched. Per germline, CDR1 SGHKS and CDR2 YYEKEE (reference sequence). The CDR3 bases are TGTGCCAGCAGCTTGGCCGGGACAGCCAATCAGCCCCAGCATTTT. It codes for CASSLAGTANQPQHF.

J is TRBJ1-5 and V is TRBV5-6; 11 bases agree with TRBD1. The CDR3 is 15 amino acids. The trim removed 4 bases at V and 4 bases at J, leaving 4 bases unmatched. Germline CDR1 SGHDT, CDR2 YYEEEE. The CDR3 reads CASSRDRGWNQPQHF. The CDR3 DNA is TGTGCCAGCAGCCGGGACAGGGGGTGGAATCAGCCCCAGCATTTT.

V is TRBV7-8 and J is TRBJ1-6; 7 nucleotides align to TRBD1. J lost 5 bases, V lost 1 base, and 5 bases had no gene match. Per the germline V gene, CDR1 is SGHVS and CDR2 is FQNEAQ. The CDR3 covers 16 residues. The CDR3 loop reads CASSLVSGQNNSPLHF. The CDR3 region has the DNA TGTGCCAGCAGCTTAGTATCGGGACAGAATAATTCACCCCTCCACTTT.

The V gene is TRBV6-5, the J gene TRBJ1-2; unclear D gene. CDR3 length: 12 residues. The germline CDR1 and CDR2 sequences are MNHEY and SVGAGI. The V end was cut by 7 bases, the J end by 1 base, with 7 bases between. The DNA of the CDR3 is TGTGCCAGCACCGAGGGTAACTATGGCTACACCTTC. This encodes CASTEGNYGYTF.

This clone was observed a handful of times. The chain links TRBV19 to TRBJ1-3; D is ambiguous. The CDR3 is 14 amino acids. In germline, CDR1 is LNHDA, CDR2 SQIVND (reference sequence). The ends were cut back, 4 bases at V and 0 bases at J, with 7 bases in the middle. CDR3: CASSKKLSGNTIYF. CDR3 DNA sequence: TGTGCCAGTAGTAAGAAACTCTCTGGAAACACCATATATTTT.

V and J are TRBV5-6 and TRBJ2-2; 11 bases map to TRBD2. Germline V gene data show CDR1 as SGHDT and CDR2 as YYEEEE. With 3 bases clipped from V and 7 bases from J, the junction kept 2 bases outside the gene matches. The CDR3 has 14 amino acids. The CDR3 DNA reads TGTGCCAGCAGCTGGGGACTAGCGGACGGGGAGCTGTTTTTT. It yields the protein CASSWGLADGELFF.

The chain employs TRBV19 and TRBJ1-2, with D possibly matching TRBD1 (5 bases). There are 14 residues in the CDR3. V was shortened by 6 bases and J by 0 bases, with 11 bases between the two germline ends. Germline loops: CDR1 LNHDA, CDR2 SQIVND (reference sequence). CDR3 amino acids: CASREQEPNYGYTF. The DNA of the CDR3 is TGTGCCAGTAGAGAACAGGAACCTAACTATGGCTACACCTTC.

The V and J genes are TRBV28 and TRBJ2-5; possible D gene TRBD2, 5 bases. This CDR3 region has 14 residues. Trimming removed 6 bases from V and 2 bases from J, with 13 bases in between. The germline V gene encodes CDR1 MDHEN and CDR2 SYDVKM. This CDR3 is CASRGKRMQETQYF. The CDR3 DNA sequence: TGTGCCAGCAGAGGGAAGCGGATGCAAGAGACCCAGTACTTC.

This chain links TRBV29-1 with TRBJ1-1, with TRBD1 matching 8 bases. This CDR3 is 16 amino acids long. The junction had 17 bases not matched to a gene; V was cut back by 6 bases and J by 5 bases. Germline V gives CDR1 SQVTM, CDR2 ANQGSEA. CDR3 loop: CSVSEGQGLRGTEAFF. CDR3 in DNA: TGCAGCGTGTCCGAAGGACAGGGCTTGAGGGGGACTGAAGCTTTCTTT.

This chain uses TRBV27 with TRBJ1-1, with 7 positions matching TRBD1. CDR1 and CDR2 from the germline V gene are MNHEY and SMNVEV (reference sequence). With 8 bases clipped from V and 1 base from J, the junction kept 4 bases outside the gene matches. The CDR3 spans 13 residues. The CDR3 spells CASVQGRNTEAFF. CDR3 DNA sequence: TGTGCCAGCGTACAGGGGAGGAACACTGAAGCTTTCTTT.

V and J are TRBV5-1 and TRBJ2-2, with 7 positions matching TRBD1. This CDR3 is 20 amino acids long. The germline CDR1 and CDR2 sequences are SGHRS and YFSETQ. With V trimmed by 4 bases and J by 1 base, 19 bases remained unmatched. The CDR3 DNA sequence: TGCGCCAGCAGCATGGGATTGGGGACAGCCTACATTCAGAACACCGGGGAGCTGTTTTTT. It specifies CASSMGLGTAYIQNTGELFF.

The CDR3 sequence: CASSEFLPGGSNNSPLHF. The CDR3 DNA is TGTGCCAGCAGTGAATTCCTTCCGGGGGGCTCTAATAATTCACCCCTCCACTTT. The chain is built from TRBV6-1 and TRBJ1-6; D may be TRBD1 (6 bases). The CDR3 is made up of 18 amino acids. In germline, CDR1 is MNHNS, CDR2 SASEGT. The V and J ends lost 2 bases and 5 bases respectively, with 19 bases between them.

This chain links TRBV5-8 with TRBJ2-5; tentatively, D is TRBD2 (6 bases). The CDR3 is 13 residues long. The germline V gene has CDR1 SGHTS and CDR2 YDEGEE. Trimming removed 4 bases at V and 2 bases at J, with 9 bases between. The CDR3 nucleotides read TGTGCCAGCAGCCCGGGGGAGCAAGAGACCCAGTACTTC. It is translated as CASSPGEQETQYF.

J is TRBJ2-7 and V is TRBV19; 12 positions agree with TRBD1. Germline V gives CDR1 LNHDA, CDR2 SQIVND (reference sequence). The CDR3 runs 13 residues. The V and J ends lost 9 bases and 6 bases, in that order; junction bases with no gene match: 6. The CDR3 loop is CASSGTGGSEQYF. DNA for the CDR3: TGTGCCAGCTCCGGGACAGGGGGCTCCGAGCAGTACTTC.

The table lists this clone with a few counts. V usage is TRBV7-9 and J usage is TRBJ1-4, with 9 bases identical to TRBD1. CDR1 is SEHNR and CDR2 is FQNEAQ in the germline V gene (reference sequence). The CDR3 is 15 residues long. J was trimmed by 7 bases and V by 1 base; bases with no gene match: 4. CDR3 bases: TGTGCCAGCAGCTTAGAGGGGACAGGGACTGAAAAACTGTTTTTT. It codes for CASSLEGTGTEKLFF.

The chain links TRBV27 to TRBJ2-3; tentatively, D is TRBD2 (6 bases). The CDR3 length is 13 residues. The germline V and J ends were trimmed by 6 bases and 2 bases, with 9 bases remaining between them. Germline assignment: CDR1 MNHEY and CDR2 SMNVEV (reference sequence). CDR3 amino acids: CASSGGATDTQYF. CDR3 DNA sequence: TGTGCCAGCAGCGGCGGGGCCACAGATACGCAGTATTTT.